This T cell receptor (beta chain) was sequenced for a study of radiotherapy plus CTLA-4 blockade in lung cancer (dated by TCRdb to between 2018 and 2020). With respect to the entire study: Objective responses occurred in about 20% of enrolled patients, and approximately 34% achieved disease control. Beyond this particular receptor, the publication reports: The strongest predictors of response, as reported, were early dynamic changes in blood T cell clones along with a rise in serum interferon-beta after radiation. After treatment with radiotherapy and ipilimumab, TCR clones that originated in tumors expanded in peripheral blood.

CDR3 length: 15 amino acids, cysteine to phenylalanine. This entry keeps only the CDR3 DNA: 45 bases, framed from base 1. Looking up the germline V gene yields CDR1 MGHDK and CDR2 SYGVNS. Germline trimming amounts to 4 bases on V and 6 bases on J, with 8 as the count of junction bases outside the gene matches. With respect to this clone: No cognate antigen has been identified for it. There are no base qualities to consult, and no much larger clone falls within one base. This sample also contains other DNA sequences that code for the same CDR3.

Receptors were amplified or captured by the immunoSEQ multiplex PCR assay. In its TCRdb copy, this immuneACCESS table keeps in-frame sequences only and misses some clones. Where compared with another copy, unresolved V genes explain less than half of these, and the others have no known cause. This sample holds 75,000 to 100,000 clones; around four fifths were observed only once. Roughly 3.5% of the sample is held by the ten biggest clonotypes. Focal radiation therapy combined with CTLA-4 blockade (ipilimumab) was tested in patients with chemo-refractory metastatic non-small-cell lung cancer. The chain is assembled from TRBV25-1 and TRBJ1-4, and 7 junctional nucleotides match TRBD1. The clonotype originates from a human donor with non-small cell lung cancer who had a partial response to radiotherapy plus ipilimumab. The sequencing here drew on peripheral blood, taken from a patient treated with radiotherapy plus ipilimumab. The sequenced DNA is TGTGCCAGCAGTGCTACAGGGGCAGGTTATGAAAAACTGTTTTTT. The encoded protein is CASSATGAGYEKLFF.